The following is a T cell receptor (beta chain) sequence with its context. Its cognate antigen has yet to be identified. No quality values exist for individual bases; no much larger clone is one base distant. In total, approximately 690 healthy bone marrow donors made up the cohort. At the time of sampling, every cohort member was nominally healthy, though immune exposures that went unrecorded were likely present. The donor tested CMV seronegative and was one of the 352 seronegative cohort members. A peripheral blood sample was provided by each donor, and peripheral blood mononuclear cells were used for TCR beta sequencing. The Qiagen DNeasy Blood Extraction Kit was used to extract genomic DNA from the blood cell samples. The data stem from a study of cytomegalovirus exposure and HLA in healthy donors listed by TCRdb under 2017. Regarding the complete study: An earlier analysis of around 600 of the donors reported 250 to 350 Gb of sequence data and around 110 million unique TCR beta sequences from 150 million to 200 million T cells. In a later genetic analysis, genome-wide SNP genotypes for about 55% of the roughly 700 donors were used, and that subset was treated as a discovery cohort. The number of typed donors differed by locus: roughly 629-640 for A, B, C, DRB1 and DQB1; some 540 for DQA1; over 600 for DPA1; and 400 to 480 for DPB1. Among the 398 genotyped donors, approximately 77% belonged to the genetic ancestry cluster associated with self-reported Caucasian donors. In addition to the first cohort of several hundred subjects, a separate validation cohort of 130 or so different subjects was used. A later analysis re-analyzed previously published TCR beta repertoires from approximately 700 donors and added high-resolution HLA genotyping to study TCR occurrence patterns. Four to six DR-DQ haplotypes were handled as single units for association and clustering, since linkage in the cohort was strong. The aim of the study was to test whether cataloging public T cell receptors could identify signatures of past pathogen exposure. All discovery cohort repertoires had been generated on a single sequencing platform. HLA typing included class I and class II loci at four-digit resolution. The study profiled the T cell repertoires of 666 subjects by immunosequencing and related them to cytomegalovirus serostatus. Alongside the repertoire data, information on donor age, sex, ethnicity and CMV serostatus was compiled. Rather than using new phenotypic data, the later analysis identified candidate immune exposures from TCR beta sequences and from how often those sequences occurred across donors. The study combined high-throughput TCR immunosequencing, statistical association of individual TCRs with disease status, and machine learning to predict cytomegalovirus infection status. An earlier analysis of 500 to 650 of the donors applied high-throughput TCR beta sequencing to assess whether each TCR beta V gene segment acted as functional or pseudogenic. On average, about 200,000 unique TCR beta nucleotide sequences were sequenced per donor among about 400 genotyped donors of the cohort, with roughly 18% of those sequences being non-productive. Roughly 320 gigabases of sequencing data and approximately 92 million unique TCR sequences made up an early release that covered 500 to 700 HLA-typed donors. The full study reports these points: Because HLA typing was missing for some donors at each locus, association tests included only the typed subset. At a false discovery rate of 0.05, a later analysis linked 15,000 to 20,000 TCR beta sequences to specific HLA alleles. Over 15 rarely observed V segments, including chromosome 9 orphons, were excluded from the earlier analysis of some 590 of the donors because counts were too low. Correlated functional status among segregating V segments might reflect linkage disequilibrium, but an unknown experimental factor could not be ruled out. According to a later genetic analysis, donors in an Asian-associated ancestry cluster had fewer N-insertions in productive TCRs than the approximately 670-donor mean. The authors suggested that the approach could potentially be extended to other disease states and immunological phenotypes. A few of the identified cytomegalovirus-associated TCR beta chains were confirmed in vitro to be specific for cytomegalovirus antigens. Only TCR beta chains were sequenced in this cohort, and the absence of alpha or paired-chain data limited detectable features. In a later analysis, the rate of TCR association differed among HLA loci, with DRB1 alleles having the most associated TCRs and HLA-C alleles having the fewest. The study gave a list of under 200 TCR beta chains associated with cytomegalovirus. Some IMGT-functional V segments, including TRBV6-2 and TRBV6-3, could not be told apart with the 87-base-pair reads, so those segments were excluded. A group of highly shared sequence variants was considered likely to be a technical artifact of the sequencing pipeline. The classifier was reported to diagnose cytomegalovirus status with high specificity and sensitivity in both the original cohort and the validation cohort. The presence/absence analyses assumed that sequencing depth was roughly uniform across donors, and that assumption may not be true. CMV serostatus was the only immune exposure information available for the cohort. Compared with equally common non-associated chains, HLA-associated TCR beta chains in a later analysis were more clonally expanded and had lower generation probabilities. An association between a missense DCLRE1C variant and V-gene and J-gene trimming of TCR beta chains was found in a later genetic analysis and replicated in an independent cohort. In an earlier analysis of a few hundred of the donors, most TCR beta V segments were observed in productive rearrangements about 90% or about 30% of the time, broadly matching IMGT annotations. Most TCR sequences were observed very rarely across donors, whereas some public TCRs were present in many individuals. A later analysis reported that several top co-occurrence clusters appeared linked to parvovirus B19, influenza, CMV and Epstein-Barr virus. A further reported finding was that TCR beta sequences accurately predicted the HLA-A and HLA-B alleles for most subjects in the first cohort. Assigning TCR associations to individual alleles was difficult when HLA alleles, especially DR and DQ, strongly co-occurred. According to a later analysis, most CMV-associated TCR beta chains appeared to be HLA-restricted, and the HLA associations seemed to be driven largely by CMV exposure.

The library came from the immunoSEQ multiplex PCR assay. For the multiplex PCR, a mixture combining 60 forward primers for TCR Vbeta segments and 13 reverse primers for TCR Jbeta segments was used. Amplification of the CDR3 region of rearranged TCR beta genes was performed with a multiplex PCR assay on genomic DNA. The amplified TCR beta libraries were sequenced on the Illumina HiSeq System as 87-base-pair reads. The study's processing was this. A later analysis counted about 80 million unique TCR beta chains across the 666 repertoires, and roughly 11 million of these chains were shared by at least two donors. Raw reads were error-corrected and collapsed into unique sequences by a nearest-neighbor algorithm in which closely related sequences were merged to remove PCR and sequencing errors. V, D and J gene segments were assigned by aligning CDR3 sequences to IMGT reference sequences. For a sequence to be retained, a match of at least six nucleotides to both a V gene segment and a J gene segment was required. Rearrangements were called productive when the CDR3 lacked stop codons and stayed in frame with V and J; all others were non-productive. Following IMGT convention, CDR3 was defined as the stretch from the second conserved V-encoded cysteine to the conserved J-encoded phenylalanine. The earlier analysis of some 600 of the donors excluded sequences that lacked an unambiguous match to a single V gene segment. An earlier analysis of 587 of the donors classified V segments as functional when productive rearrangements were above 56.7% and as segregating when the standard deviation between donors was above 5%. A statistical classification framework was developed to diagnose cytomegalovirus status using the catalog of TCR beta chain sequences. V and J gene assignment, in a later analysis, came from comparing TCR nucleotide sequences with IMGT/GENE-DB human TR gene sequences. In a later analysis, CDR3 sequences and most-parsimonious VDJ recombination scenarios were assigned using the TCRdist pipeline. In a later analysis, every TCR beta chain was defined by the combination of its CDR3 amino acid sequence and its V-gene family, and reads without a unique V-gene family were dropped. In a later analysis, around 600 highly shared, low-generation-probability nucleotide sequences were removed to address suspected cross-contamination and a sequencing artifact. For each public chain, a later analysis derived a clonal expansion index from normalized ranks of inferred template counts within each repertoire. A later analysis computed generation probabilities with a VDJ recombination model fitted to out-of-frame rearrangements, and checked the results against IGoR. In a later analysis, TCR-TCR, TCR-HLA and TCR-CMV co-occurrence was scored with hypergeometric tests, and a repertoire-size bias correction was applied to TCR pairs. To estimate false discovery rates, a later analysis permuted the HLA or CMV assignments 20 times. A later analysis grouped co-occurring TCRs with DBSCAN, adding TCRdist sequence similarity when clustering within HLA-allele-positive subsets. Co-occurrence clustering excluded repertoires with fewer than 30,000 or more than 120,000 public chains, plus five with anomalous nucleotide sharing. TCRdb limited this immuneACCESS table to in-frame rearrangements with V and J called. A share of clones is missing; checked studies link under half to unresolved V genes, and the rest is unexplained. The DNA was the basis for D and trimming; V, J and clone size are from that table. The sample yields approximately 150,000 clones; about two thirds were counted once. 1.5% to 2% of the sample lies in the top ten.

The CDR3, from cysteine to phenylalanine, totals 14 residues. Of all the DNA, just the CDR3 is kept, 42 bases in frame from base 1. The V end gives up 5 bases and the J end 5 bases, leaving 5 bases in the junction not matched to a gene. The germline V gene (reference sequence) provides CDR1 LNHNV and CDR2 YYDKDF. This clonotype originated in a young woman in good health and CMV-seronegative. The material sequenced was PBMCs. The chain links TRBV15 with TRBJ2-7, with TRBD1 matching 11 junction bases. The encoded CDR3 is CATSARTGGDEQYF. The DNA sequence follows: TGTGCCACCAGCGCCCGGACAGGGGGCGACGAGCAGTACTTC. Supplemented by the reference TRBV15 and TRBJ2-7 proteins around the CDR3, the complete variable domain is DAMVIQNPRYQVTQFGKPVTLSCSQTLNHNVMYWYQQKSSQAPKLLFHYYDKDFNNEADTPDNFQSRRPNTSFCFLDIRSPGLGDTAMYLCATSARTGGDEQYFGPGTRLTVT.